This T cell receptor beta chain stems from a study of Ad26.COV2.S vaccination and SARS-CoV-2 variants. At the level of the study: Administration of Ad26.COV2.S was intramuscular, either once or twice 56 days apart.

Treatment indicated: roughly 20 received Ad26.COV2.S at low or high dose, single or two shots; several received placebo; per-sample allocation not given. Day 63 after the first vaccine or placebo injection was the time point for sampling. Findings of the study overall: Overall T cell responses may have been underestimated by the analyses of TCR breadth and depth. Vaccine recipients and placebo recipients showed similar non-spike TCR breadth.

With respect to this clone: What it binds is not known.

Germline V gene data show CDR1 as MNHEY and CDR2 as SVGAGI. This CDR3 region has 14 residues. The V and J ends lost 6 bases and 7 bases respectively, with 18 bases between them. Profiled with immunoSEQ multiplex PCR; TCRdb holds only in-frame clones, not every one. The sample holds under 300,000 clones, around 90% seen once. The clonotype was recovered from a person aged 18-65 years who received the Ad26.COV2.S COVID-19 vaccine or a placebo. The chain couples TRBV6-5 to TRBJ1-1, with D possibly matching TRBD1 (5 bases). The sequences come from peripheral blood, collected in a trial of Ad26.COV2.S vaccine versus placebo. In nucleotides, the CDR3 is TGTGCCAGCAGGGCACCCTGGCGGGGGGGTGAAGCTTTCTTT. Its translation: CASRAPWRGGEAFF.